Presented here are 9 T cell receptor beta chains from one specimen sequenced in a study of post-analysis software for immune sequencing data. Study-level points and caveats: Included in a set of four or five TRBV segments more frequent in patients than controls were TRBV5-6, TRBV5-1 and TRBV20-1.

Unique molecular identifiers tagged the TCR beta cDNA libraries. TCRdb redid the calling of the PCR reads with MiXCR, one entry per CDR3 protein. The sample carries 700,000 to 800,000 distinct CDR3 sequences, 25% to 30% recorded once. These receptors' antigens are unknown. The source material was blood. These TCRs come from a girl aged 10-17 years with multiple sclerosis.

This clonotype has only a few counts. The chain uses TRBV2 and TRBJ2-1, with 12 positions matching TRBD2. Germline V gene lookup returns CDR1 SNHLY and CDR2 FYNNEI. This CDR3 is 17 amino acids long. Losses at the gene ends were 8 bases for V and 10 bases for J; bases not matched to a gene: 18. CDR3 nucleotides: TGTGCCAGCCGAGGGACTAGCGGGCGGGAGAGCTCCTACGAGCAGTTCTTC. It translates to CASRGTSGRESSYEQFF.

V and J are TRBV4-1 and TRBJ1-5; possibly TRBD1 for D (6 bases). V dropped 4 bases and J dropped 6 bases, with 19 bases sitting between them. There are 16 residues in the CDR3. Per germline, CDR1 MGHRA and CDR2 YSYEKL. The CDR3 DNA is TGCGCCAGCAGCCGGTACAGGGAGCCTGAGGTTCAGCCCCAGCATTTT. Protein: CASSRYREPEVQPQHF.

This clonotype was counted only a few times. V and J are TRBV25-1 and TRBJ2-7; no reliable D call. Germline V gene sequence: CDR1 MGHDK, CDR2 SYGVNS. Trimming stripped 5 bases from V and 3 bases from J, with 5 bases between. The CDR3 is 11 amino acids. The CDR3 coding sequence is TGTGCCAGCAGTATCCACTACGAGCAGTACTTC. This gives the protein CASSIHYEQYF.

This clonotype has just one count. A much bigger clone sits one base away, suggesting this may be a read error. The V gene is TRBV12-3 or TRBV12-4, the J gene TRBJ2-1; 8 bases are shared with TRBD2. The V and J ends lost 8 bases and 6 bases, in that order; junction bases with no gene match: 12. The CDR3 has 15 amino acids. Written as DNA, the CDR3 is TGTGCCAGCCACACCAGCGGGAGTCTTCCCAATGAGCAGTTCTTC. Its protein product is CASHTSGSLPNEQFF.

The chain has TRBV27 and TRBJ2-4; 9 positions agree with TRBD2. TRBJ2-7 matches the DNA end more closely, so the J call is doubtful. The CDR3 runs 14 residues. Germline assignment: CDR1 MNHEY and CDR2 SMNVEV (reference sequence). This CDR3 reads CASSWTSAQNEQYF. The CDR3 DNA follows: TGTGCCAGCAGTTGGACTAGCGCCCAGAACGAGCAGTACTTC.

The chain joins TRBV10-3 to TRBJ2-5; D remains ambiguous. V dropped 4 bases and J dropped 2 bases, with 14 bases sitting between them. CDR1 is ENHRY and CDR2 is SYGVKD in the germline V gene. The CDR3 contains 15 residues. This CDR3 reads CAISGSDGKQETQYF. CDR3 bases: TGTGCCATCAGTGGATCGGACGGAAAACAAGAGACCCAGTACTTC.

The J gene is TRBJ2-1, the V gene TRBV6-5, with 11 bases matching TRBD2. CDR1 is MNHEY and CDR2 is SVGAGI in the germline V gene. The CDR3 covers 16 residues. Trimming removed 6 bases from V and 4 bases from J; junction bases left unmatched: 8. CDR3 nucleotides: TGTGCCAGCAGGGCTCCGGGACTAGCGGTGTACAATGAGCAGTTCTTC. Amino acid sequence: CASRAPGLAVYNEQFF.

This clonotype was counted a few times. The rearrangement uses TRBV4-1 and TRBJ2-7, with D unclear. This CDR3 comprises 13 residues. Germline V gene sequence: CDR1 MGHRA, CDR2 YSYEKL. The germline V and J ends were trimmed by 3 bases and 7 bases, with 13 bases remaining between them. The CDR3 sequence: CASSHATPNEQYF. The CDR3 bases are TGCGCCAGCAGCCACGCAACCCCGAATGAGCAGTACTTC.

J is TRBJ1-1 and V is TRBV12-3 or TRBV12-4; possible D gene TRBD1, 6 bases. The CDR3 contains 18 residues. Trimming took 5 bases from V and 4 from J, leaving 26 bases between them. The CDR3 here is CASSAFLQGSSQGTEAFF. The CDR3 bases are TGTGCCAGCAGTGCCTTTCTGCAGGGGTCCTCGCAGGGCACTGAAGCTTTCTTT.